A selection of T cell receptor beta chains follows, all from one sample in a study of blood T cells in healthy people across ages. TCRdb fed the 5' RACE reads into MiXCR, producing one record per CDR3 protein. In the table there are about a million distinct CDR3 sequences, less than 45% of which are singletons. Sequenced sample: blood. The source is a man aged 18 to 29 in good health. CDR3s include the opening cysteine and the closing phenylalanine or tryptophan. A D gene is named only where the DNA matches it firmly. The listing skips clone size in some rows; elsewhere it reads once, few, many or a size class.

CDR3 length	V gene	D gene	J gene	clone size	CDR3 protein	CDR3 DNA
16	TRBV9	-	TRBJ2-1	few	CASSVLGGGSYNEQFF	TGTGCCAGCAGCGTGTTAGGGGGAGGCTCCTACAATGAGCAGTTCTTC
12	TRBV21-1	-	TRBJ2-7	-	CASSFPNYEQYF	TGTGCCAGCAGCTTCCCCAACTACGAGCAGTACTTC
15	TRBV5-1	-	TRBJ1-4	-	CASSLAMGDNEKLFF	TGCGCCAGCAGCTTGGCCATGGGGGATAATGAAAAACTGTTTTTT
14	TRBV9	TRBD1	TRBJ1-1	few	CASSPETGKNEAFF	TGTGCCAGCAGCCCTGAGACAGGGAAGAATGAAGCTTTCTTT
16	TRBV27	TRBD2	TRBJ2-3	-	CASSLGLATNTDTQYF	TGTGCCAGCAGTTTAGGACTAGCGACGAACACAGATACGCAGTATTTT
12	TRBV10-3	-	TRBJ1-5	few	CAIMGDSQPQHF	TGTGCCATCATGGGGGACTCTCAGCCCCAGCATTTT
14	TRBV6-6	-	TRBJ1-5	few	CASNYGTNNQPQHF	TGTGCCAGCAATTATGGGACAAATAATCAGCCCCAGCATTTT
17	TRBV7-9	-	TRBJ1-5	-	CASSLVVGGRVSQPQHF	TGTGCCAGCAGCTTAGTTGTCGGAGGGCGGGTGAGTCAGCCCCAGCATTTT
14	TRBV3-1	-	TRBJ2-2	-	CASSQARLTGELFF	TGTGCCAGCAGCCAAGCTCGGTTGACCGGGGAGCTGTTTTTT
14	TRBV5-4	-	TRBJ2-5	few	CASSLEGYRETQYF	TGTGCCAGCAGCTTGGAGGGTTATAGAGAGACCCAGTACTTC
18	TRBV4-2	TRBD2	TRBJ2-1	-	CASSQAGYSGGADNEQFF	TGTGCCAGCAGCCAAGCCGGGTATAGCGGGGGGGCCGATAATGAGCAGTTCTTC
14	TRBV12-3/TRBV12-4	-	TRBJ2-2	few	CASSRVRSEGELFF	TGTGCCAGCAGTAGAGTCCGTTCGGAAGGGGAGCTGTTTTTT
13	TRBV7-2	-	TRBJ2-1	-	CASSLVTVDEQFF	TGTGCCAGCAGCTTAGTGACTGTGGATGAGCAGTTCTTC